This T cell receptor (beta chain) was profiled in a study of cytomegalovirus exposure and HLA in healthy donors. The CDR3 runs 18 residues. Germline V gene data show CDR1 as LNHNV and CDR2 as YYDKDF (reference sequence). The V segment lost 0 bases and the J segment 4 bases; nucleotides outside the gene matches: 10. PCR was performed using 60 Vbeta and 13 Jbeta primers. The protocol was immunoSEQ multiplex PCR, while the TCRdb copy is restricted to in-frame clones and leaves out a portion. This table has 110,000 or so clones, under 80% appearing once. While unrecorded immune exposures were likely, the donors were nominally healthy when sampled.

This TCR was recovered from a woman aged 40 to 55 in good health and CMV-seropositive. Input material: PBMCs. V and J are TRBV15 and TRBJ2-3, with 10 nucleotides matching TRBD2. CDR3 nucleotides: TGTGCCACCAGCAGAGATTCCCCAAGCGGGAGGGCCGCAGATACGCAGTATTTT. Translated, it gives CATSRDSPSGRAADTQYF.